This T cell receptor (beta chain) is from a study of molecular identifiers for immune sequencing clone quantification. This clonotype was detected ten times or more. With V trimmed by 1 base and J by 7 bases, 6 bases remained unmatched. CDR1 is SEHNR, CDR2 FQNEAQ, per germline (reference sequence). The CDR3 extends over 15 amino acids. In TCRdb, the PCR reads were re-called with MiXCR into one record per CDR3 protein. The sample includes approximately 500,000 distinct CDR3 sequences, around 21% seen only once; the top ten take about 0.8%. Sequencing was carried out using naive CD8+ T cells from blood, with Jurkat cell RNA spiked in. The subset: FACS-sorted CD8+CD4-CCR7+CD45RA+ naive T cells. V and J are TRBV7-9 and TRBJ2-7; 11 positions match TRBD1. This sequence was found in a human donor in good health. Some libraries in this study had Jurkat cell RNA spiked in. In nucleotides, the CDR3 is TGTGCCAGCAGCTTAGGCGGACAGGGGGCAATAGAGCAGTACTTC. It translates to CASSLGGQGAIEQYF.